The 18 T cell receptor beta chains below come from one sample, sequenced in a study of regulatory T cells in long-lasting Graves disease. As to time point: newly diagnosed GD, antithyroid drugs for less than 3 months. PBMC-derived RNA was used for the TCR library. Construction of the TCR beta libraries employed iRepertoire HTBI primers in conjunction with Arm-PCR of CDR3 regions. TCRdb independently ran MiXCR on the multiplex PCR reads; one entry per CDR3 protein. The table has around 400,000 distinct CDR3 sequences, around 16% seen once. The input for sequencing was peripheral blood mononuclear cells (PBMCs), taken at new diagnosis, from a patient treated with antithyroid drugs. Source of these receptors: a female donor with Graves disease.

The chain uses TRBV6-2 or TRBV6-3 and TRBJ2-1, with unresolved D. V was shortened by 10 bases and J by 1 base, with 11 bases between the two germline ends. This CDR3 comprises 13 residues. CDR1 and CDR2 from the germline V gene are MNHEY and SVGEGT. The CDR3 reads CATRYGSYNEQFF. Here the CDR3 DNA reads TGTGCCACCAGGTATGGATCCTACAATGAGCAGTTCTTC.

V and J are TRBV20-1 and TRBJ2-2, with unresolved D. Trimming took 3 bases from V and 9 from J, leaving 14 bases between them. The CDR3 runs 13 residues. Germline assignment: CDR1 DFQATT and CDR2 SNEGSKA (reference sequence). CDR3 in DNA: TGCAGTGCTAGTAGTAGCCTGAAGCGGGAGCTGTTTTTT. This translates into CSASSSLKRELFF.

This clonotype was picked up one time. The rearrangement links TRBV28 to TRBJ1-2; 9 bases align to TRBD1. This CDR3 is 14 amino acids long. Trimming took 6 bases from V and 5 from J; bases not matched to a gene: 7. Per germline, CDR1 MDHEN and CDR2 SYDVKM. CDR3 amino acids: CASSTGTGFYGYTF. The CDR3 DNA is TGTGCCAGCAGCACCGGGACAGGGTTTTATGGCTACACCTTC.

This chain's CDR3 is CASSGAGGAYEQYF. The DNA of the CDR3 is TGTGCCAGCAGTGGGGCGGGGGGCGCATACGAGCAGTACTTC. The rearrangement joins TRBV28 to TRBJ2-7, with 8 bases that match TRBD2. The J segment lost 4 bases and the V segment lost 5 bases, leaving 7 bases of the junction unmatched. Germline V gives CDR1 MDHEN, CDR2 SYDVKM. The CDR3 is 14 amino acids.

This clonotype was counted many times. The chain carries TRBV7-9 and TRBJ2-1; 11 positions agree with TRBD2. Germline CDR1 is SEHNR and CDR2 is FQNEAQ (reference sequence). The CDR3 covers 15 residues. Germline trimming cut 5 bases from V and 4 bases from J; bases unmatched to any gene: 4. This CDR3 reads CASSTTSGVYNEQFF. CDR3 bases: TGTGCCAGCAGCACGACTAGCGGGGTTTACAATGAGCAGTTCTTC. Looking up the rest from reference TRBV7-9 and TRBJ2-1 gives the full variable domain: DTGVSQNPRHKITKRGQNVTFRCDPISEHNRLYWYRQTLGQGPEFLTYFQNEAQLEKSRLLSDRFSAERPKGSFSTLEIQRTEQGDSAMYLCASSTTSGVYNEQFFGPGTRLTVL.

In this sample, this clonotype turned up many times. The V gene is TRBV11-2, the J gene TRBJ2-1; no clear D gene. The CDR3 extends over 12 amino acids. The ends were cut back, 4 bases at V and 6 bases at J, with 7 bases in the middle. Germline loops: CDR1 SGHAT, CDR2 FQNNGV. The CDR3 DNA sequence: TGTGCCAGCAGCTGGGTGGTCAATGAGCAGTTCTTC. Its translation is CASSWVVNEQFF.

This clonotype was seen at least ten times. This chain links TRBV12-3 or TRBV12-4 with TRBJ2-2; D is ambiguous. Trimming removed 3 bases from V and 3 bases from J, with 5 bases in between. The CDR3 runs to 13 residues. The CDR3 DNA is TGTGCCAGCAGTTTTAGTCACACCGGGGAGCTGTTTTTT. Residues: CASSFSHTGELFF.

This clonotype was observed a handful of times. J is TRBJ2-1 and V is TRBV20-1; TRBD2 agrees at 10 bases. J was trimmed by 7 bases and V by 3 bases; bases with no gene match: 6. Looked up from germline, CDR1 is DFQATT and CDR2 is SNEGSKA (reference sequence). The CDR3 extends over 14 amino acids. The CDR3: CSARPAGGPNEQFF. As DNA, the CDR3 is TGCAGTGCTAGGCCAGCGGGAGGGCCAAATGAGCAGTTCTTC.

There are many counts of this clonotype. The chain has TRBV20-1 and TRBJ2-2; no definite D call. The germline gives CDR1 DFQATT, CDR2 SNEGSKA (reference sequence). The V end was cut by 4 bases, the J end by 6 bases, with 15 bases between. CDR3 size: 14 residues. The CDR3 nucleotides read TGCAGTGCTATTCCACACCTTACGTCCGGGGAGCTGTTTTTT. Protein sequence: CSAIPHLTSGELFF.

This clonotype was recorded many times. The genes are TRBV7-2 and TRBJ2-1, with 15 positions matching TRBD2. CDR3 length: 17 amino acids. V shed 4 bases and J 6 bases; nucleotides not matched to a gene: 7. Germline V gives CDR1 SGHTA, CDR2 FQGNSA. Written as DNA, the CDR3 is TGTGCCAGCAGCTCCCGGACTAGCGGGAGGGTACGCAATGAGCAGTTCTTC. This encodes CASSSRTSGRVRNEQFF.

This clonotype was counted a few times. A much larger clone differs by one base, so this may be a read error. This sequence joins TRBV6-1 and TRBJ1-1, with D hard to call. The germline V and J ends were trimmed by 7 bases and 11 bases, with 29 bases remaining between them. The CDR3 contains 16 residues. CDR1 and CDR2 (germline): MNHNS, SASEGT. CDR3: CASTALESQFRTGAFF. In DNA, the CDR3 is TGTGCCAGCACTGCCCTAGAGAGCCAGTTCAGAACGGGGGCTTTCTTT.

The V and J genes are TRBV7-9 and TRBJ1-2, with a tentative D call TRBD1 (5 bases). The CDR3 extends over 12 amino acids. Germline V gene data show CDR1 as SEHNR and CDR2 as FQNEAQ (reference sequence). V lost 8 bases, J lost 4 bases, and 11 bases lay in between. The CDR3 sequence: CASGDRGYGYTF. The CDR3 DNA reads TGTGCCAGCGGGGACCGCGGCTATGGCTACACCTTC.

This clonotype was found a few times. The V and J genes are TRBV7-9 and TRBJ1-2; possibly TRBD1 for D (5 bases). Germline lookup yields CDR1 SEHNR and CDR2 FQNEAQ (reference sequence). V lost 5 bases to trimming and J lost 2 bases, with 15 bases between them. The CDR3 is 15 residues long. The CDR3 reads CASSHPGQGNYGYTF. The DNA for the CDR3 is TGTGCCAGCAGCCACCCCGGCCAGGGAAACTATGGCTACACCTTC.

This clonotype was detected only a few times. This chain links TRBV11-2 with TRBJ2-1, with TRBD2 as a possible D gene (6 bases). The V end lost 4 bases, the J end lost 2 bases, and 15 bases lay between the germline ends. This CDR3 is 16 amino acids long. The germline CDR1 and CDR2 sequences are SGHAT and FQNNGV. In DNA, the CDR3 is TGTGCCAGCAGCTCGGGTAGCGGAAACCCCTACAATGAGCAGTTCTTC. The encoded protein is CASSSGSGNPYNEQFF.

This clonotype occurred a few times. The J gene is TRBJ1-6, the V gene TRBV9, with 7 bases matching TRBD1. The V gene end was trimmed by 3 bases and the J gene end by 6 bases; junction bases not matched to a gene: 6. This CDR3 region has 15 residues. Germline lookup yields CDR1 SGDLS and CDR2 YYNGEE. CDR3 in amino acids: CASSARGQPNSPLHF. The CDR3 nucleotides are TGTGCCAGCAGCGCCAGGGGACAGCCTAATTCACCCCTCCACTTT.

This clonotype was detected many times. CDR3 nucleotide sequence: TGCGCCAGCAGCACCGGACAGGGGAACACTGAAGCTTTCTTT. It specifies CASSTGQGNTEAFF. The chain employs TRBV5-1 and TRBJ1-1, with TRBD1 identical over 8 bases. With V trimmed by 4 bases and J by 1 base, 3 bases remained unmatched. The CDR3 totals 14 residues. Germline V gene data show CDR1 as SGHRS and CDR2 as YFSETQ.

This clonotype has at least ten counts. This rearrangement joins TRBV30 to TRBJ2-5, with a tentative D call TRBD1 (6 bases). The germline V gene has CDR1 GTSNPN and CDR2 SVGIG (reference sequence). Deletions cut 2 bases from V and 2 bases from J, with 12 bases between. The CDR3 has 14 amino acids. Here the CDR3 reads CAWSWDIPQETQYF. The CDR3 nucleotides read TGTGCCTGGAGTTGGGACATACCTCAAGAGACCCAGTACTTC.

The V gene is TRBV28, the J gene TRBJ2-7; 7 bases map to TRBD2. Germline values: CDR1 MDHEN, CDR2 SYDVKM. This CDR3 is 16 amino acids long. J lost 1 base, V lost 5 bases, and 11 bases had no gene match. Written as DNA, the CDR3 is TGTGCCAGCAGTCCGCCGGGCAGGGAGGGTTCCTACGAGCAGTACTTC. It specifies CASSPPGREGSYEQYF.